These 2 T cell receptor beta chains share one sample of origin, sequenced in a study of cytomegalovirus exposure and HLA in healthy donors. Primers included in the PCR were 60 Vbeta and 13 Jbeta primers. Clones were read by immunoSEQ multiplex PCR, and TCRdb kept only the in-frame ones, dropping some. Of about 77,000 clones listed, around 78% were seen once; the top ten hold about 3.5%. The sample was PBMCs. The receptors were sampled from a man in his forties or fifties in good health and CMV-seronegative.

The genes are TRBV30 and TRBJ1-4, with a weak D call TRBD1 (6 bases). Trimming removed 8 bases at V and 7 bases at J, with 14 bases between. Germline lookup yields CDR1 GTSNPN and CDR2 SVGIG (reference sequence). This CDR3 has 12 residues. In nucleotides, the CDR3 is TGTGCCACTGAAGGGGGAACTGAAAAACTGTTTTTT. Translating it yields CATEGGTEKLFF. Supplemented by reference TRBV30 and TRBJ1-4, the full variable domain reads SQTIHQWPATLVQPVGSPLSLECTVEGTSNPNLYWYRQAAGRGLQLLFYSVGIGQISSEVPQNLSASRPQDRQFILSSKKLLLSDSGFYLCATEGGTEKLFFGSGTQLSVL.

The CDR3 sequence: CASSEGNSPLHF. CDR3 nucleotides: TGTGCCAGCTCAGAGGGAAATTCACCCCTCCACTTT. The chain recombines TRBV18 with TRBJ1-6; D call uncertain. With 5 bases removed from V and 7 bases from J, the gap between germline ends came to 6 bases. This CDR3 region has 12 residues. Germline V gene data show CDR1 as KGHSH and CDR2 as LQKENI. Full variable domain (rest looked up from reference TRBV18 and TRBJ1-6): NAGVMQNPRHLVRRRGQEARLRCSPMKGHSHVYWYRQLPEEGLKFMVYLQKENIIDESGMPKERFSAEFPKEGPSILRIQQVVRGDSAAYFCASSEGNSPLHFGNGTRLTVT.